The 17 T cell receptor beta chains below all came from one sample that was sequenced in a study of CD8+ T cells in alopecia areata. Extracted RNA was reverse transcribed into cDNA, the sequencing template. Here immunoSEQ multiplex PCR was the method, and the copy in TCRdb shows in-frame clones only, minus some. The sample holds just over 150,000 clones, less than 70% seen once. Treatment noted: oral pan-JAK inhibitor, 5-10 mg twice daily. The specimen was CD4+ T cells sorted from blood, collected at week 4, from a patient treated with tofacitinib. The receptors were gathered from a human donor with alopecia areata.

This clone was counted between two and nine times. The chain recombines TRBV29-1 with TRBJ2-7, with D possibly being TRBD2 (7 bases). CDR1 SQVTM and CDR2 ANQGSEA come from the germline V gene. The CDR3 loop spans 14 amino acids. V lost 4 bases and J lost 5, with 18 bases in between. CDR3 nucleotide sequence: TGCAGCGTTGGGGGGGGCAGAGGGCCCCACGAGCAGTACTTC. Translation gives CSVGGGRGPHEQYF.

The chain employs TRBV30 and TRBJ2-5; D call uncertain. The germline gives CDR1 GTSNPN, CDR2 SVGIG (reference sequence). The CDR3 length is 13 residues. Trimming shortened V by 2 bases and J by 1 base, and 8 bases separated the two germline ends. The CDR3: CAWSKALQETQYF. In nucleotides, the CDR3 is TGTGCCTGGAGTAAGGCTCTCCAAGAGACCCAGTACTTC. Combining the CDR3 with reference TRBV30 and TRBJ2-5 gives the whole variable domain SQTIHQWPATLVQPVGSPLSLECTVEGTSNPNLYWYRQAAGRGLQLLFYSVGIGQISSEVPQNLSASRPQDRQFILSSKKLLLSDSGFYLCAWSKALQETQYFGPGTRLLVL.

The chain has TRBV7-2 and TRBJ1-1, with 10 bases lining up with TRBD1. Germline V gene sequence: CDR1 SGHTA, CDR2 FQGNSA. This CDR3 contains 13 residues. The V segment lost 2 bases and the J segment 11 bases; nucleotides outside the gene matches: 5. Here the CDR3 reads CASSLRGTGVAFF. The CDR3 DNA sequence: TGTGCCAGCAGCTTACGTGGGACAGGGGTCGCTTTCTTT.

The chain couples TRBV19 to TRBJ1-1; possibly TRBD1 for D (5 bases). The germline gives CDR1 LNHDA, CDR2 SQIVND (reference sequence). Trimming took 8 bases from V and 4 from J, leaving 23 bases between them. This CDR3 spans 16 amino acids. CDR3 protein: CASSSGHLGRGTEAFF. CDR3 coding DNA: TGTGCCAGTTCCTCAGGACATTTGGGGCGCGGCACTGAAGCTTTCTTT.

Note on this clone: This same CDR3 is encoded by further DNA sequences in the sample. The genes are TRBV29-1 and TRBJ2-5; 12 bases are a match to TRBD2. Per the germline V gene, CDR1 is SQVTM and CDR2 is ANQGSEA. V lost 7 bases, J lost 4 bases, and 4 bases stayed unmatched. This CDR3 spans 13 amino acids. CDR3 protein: CSATTSGGETQYF. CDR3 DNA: TGCAGCGCCACGACTAGCGGGGGAGAGACCCAGTACTTC.

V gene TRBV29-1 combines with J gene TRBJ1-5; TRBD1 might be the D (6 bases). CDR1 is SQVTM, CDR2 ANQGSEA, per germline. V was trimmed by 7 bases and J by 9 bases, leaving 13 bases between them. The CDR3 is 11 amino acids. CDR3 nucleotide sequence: TGCAGCGCCGAGGGGGTTGGGCCCCAGCATTTT. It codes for CSAEGVGPQHF.

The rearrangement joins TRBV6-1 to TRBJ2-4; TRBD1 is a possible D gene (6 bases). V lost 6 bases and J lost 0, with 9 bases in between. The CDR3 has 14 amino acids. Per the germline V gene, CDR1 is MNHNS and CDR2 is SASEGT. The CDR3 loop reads CASSATGAKNIQYF. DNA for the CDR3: TGTGCCAGCAGCGCGACAGGAGCCAAAAACATTCAGTACTTC.

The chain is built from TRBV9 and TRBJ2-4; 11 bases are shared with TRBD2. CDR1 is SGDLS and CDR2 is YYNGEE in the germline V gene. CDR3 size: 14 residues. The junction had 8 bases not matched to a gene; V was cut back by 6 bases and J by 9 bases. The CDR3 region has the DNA TGTGCCAGCACACGGCTAGCGGGGGGTGGCATTCAGTACTTC. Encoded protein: CASTRLAGGGIQYF. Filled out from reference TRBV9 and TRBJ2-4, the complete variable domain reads DSGVTQTPKHLITATGQRVTLRCSPRSGDLSVYWYQQSLDQGLQFLIQYYNGEERAKGNILERFSAQQFPDLHSELNLSSLELGDSALYFCASTRLAGGGIQYFGAGTRLSVL.

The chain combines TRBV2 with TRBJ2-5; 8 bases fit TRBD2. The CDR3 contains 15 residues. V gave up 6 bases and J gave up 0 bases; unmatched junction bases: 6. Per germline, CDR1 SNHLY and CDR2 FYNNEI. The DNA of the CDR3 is TGTGCCAGCAGAGTCCGGGGGGGAAACCAAGAGACCCAGTACTTC. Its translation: CASRVRGGNQETQYF. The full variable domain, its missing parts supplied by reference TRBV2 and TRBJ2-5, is EPEVTQTPSHQVTQMGQEVILRCVPISNHLYFYWYRQILGQKVEFLVSFYNNEISEKSEIFDDQFSVERPDGSNFTLKIRSTKLEDSAMYFCASRVRGGNQETQYFGPGTRLLVL.

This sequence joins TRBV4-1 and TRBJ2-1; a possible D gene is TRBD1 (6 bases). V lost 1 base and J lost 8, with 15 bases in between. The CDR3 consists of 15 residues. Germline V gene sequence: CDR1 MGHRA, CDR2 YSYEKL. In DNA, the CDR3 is TGCGCCAGCAGCCAAGGACAACTTGAGGGGGATGAGCAGTTCTTC. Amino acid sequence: CASSQGQLEGDEQFF.

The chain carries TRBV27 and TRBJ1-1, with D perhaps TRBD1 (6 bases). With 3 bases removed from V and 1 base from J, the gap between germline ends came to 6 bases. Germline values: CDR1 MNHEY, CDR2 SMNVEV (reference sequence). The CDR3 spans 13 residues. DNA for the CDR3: TGTGCCAGCAGTTTCAGGGGGAACACTGAAGCTTTCTTT. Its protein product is CASSFRGNTEAFF.

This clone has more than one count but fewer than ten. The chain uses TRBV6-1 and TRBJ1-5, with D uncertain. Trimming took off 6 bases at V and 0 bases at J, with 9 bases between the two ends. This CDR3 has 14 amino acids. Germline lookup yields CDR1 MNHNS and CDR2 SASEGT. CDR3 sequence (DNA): TGTGCCAGCAGAGGCGGCAATAGCAATCAGCCCCAGCATTTT. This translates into CASRGGNSNQPQHF.

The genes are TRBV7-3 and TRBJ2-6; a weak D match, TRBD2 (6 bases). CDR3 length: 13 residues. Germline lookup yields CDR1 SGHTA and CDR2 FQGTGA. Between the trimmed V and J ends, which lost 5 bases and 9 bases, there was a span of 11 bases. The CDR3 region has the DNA TGTGCCAGCAGCCCTGGGCGGGACAACGTCCTGACTTTC. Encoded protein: CASSPGRDNVLTF.

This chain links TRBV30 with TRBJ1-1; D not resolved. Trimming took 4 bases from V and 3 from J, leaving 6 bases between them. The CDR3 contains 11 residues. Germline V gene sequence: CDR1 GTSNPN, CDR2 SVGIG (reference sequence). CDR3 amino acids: CAWKWDTEAFF. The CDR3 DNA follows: TGTGCCTGGAAATGGGACACTGAAGCTTTCTTT.

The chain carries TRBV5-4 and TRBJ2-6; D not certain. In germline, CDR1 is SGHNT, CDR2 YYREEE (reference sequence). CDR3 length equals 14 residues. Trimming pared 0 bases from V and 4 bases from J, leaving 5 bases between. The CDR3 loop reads CASSLVRGANVLTF. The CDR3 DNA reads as TGTGCCAGCAGCTTGGTTCGGGGGGCCAACGTCCTGACTTTC.

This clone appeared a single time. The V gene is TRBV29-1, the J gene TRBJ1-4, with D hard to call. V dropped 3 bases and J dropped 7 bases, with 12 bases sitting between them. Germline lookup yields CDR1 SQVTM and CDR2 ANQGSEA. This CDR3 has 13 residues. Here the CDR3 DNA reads TGCAGCGTTGAGCCGGTACCCGGTGAAAAACTGTTTTTT. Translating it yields CSVEPVPGEKLFF.

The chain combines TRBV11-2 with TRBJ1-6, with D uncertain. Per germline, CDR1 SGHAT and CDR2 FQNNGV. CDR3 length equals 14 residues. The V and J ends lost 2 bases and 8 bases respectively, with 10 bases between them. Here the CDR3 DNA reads TGTGCCAGCAGCTTAAATTCTGGGGATTCACCCCTCCACTTT. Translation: CASSLNSGDSPLHF.